The rows below give T cell receptor beta chains drawn from one sample of a study of CD8+ T cells in alopecia areata. Sequencing was performed with immunoSEQ multiplex PCR; in TCRdb, only in-frame clones are kept and a portion is missing. The data show 200,000 to 250,000 clones, around 65% seen once. Sequences were derived from CD4+ T cells sorted from blood, sampled at approximately week 45, from a patient treated with tofacitinib. Receptors were obtained from a human donor with alopecia areata. CDR3s include the opening cysteine and the closing phenylalanine or tryptophan. The order of the fields is D gene, V gene, J gene, clone size, CDR3 DNA, CDR3 protein. The D gene is left open where the match is weak. Size is omitted from some rows. Given values are once, few, many or a class for expanded clones.

d_call: NA; v_call: TRBV29-1; j_call: TRBJ2-7; clone_size: few; cdr3_nt: TGCAGCGTCGAAGGTCCCAGGGCGTACGAGCAGTACTTC; cdr3_aa: CSVEGPRAYEQYF
d_call: TRBD2; v_call: TRBV9; j_call: TRBJ2-7; clone_size: NA; cdr3_nt: TGTGCCAGCAGCCCGACAGAGGCGGGGGGCTCCTACGAGCAGTACTTC; cdr3_aa: CASSPTEAGGSYEQYF
d_call: NA; v_call: TRBV30; j_call: TRBJ1-1; clone_size: NA; cdr3_nt: TGTGCCTGGAACCGAGCCGCGGGGAATGAAGCTTTCTTT; cdr3_aa: CAWNRAAGNEAFF
d_call: NA; v_call: TRBV4-1; j_call: TRBJ2-7; clone_size: NA; cdr3_nt: TGCGCCAGCAGCCAAGATAATCGGGGAACTGGCTCCTACGAGCAGTACTTC; cdr3_aa: CASSQDNRGTGSYEQYF
d_call: NA; v_call: TRBV6-5; j_call: TRBJ1-2; clone_size: few; cdr3_nt: TGTGCCAGCAGTTACTCATCCCAGCTAACCTATGGCTACACCTTC; cdr3_aa: CASSYSSQLTYGYTF
d_call: NA; v_call: TRBV4-3; j_call: TRBJ1-1; clone_size: NA; cdr3_nt: TGCGCCAGCAGCCAAGAAATGGGGTGGAACACTGAAGCTTTCTTT; cdr3_aa: CASSQEMGWNTEAFF
d_call: NA; v_call: TRBV2; j_call: TRBJ2-5; clone_size: NA; cdr3_nt: TGTGCCACTAGGGCGGGAGAGACCCAGTACTTC; cdr3_aa: CATRAGETQYF
d_call: NA; v_call: TRBV5-1; j_call: TRBJ2-3; clone_size: few; cdr3_nt: TGCGCCAGCAGCTTGGAGTGGGCAACAGATACGCAGTATTTT; cdr3_aa: CASSLEWATDTQYF
d_call: NA; v_call: TRBV7-2; j_call: TRBJ2-7; clone_size: NA; cdr3_nt: TGTGCCAGCAGCTTAGAGCGGAGCTACGAGCAGTACTTC; cdr3_aa: CASSLERSYEQYF
d_call: NA; v_call: TRBV29-1; j_call: TRBJ2-1; clone_size: few; cdr3_nt: TGCAGCGTTGTCCTCGTGGTGGGGGAGCAGTTCTTC; cdr3_aa: CSVVLVVGEQFF
d_call: TRBD2; v_call: TRBV30; j_call: TRBJ2-1; clone_size: NA; cdr3_nt: TGTGCCTGGAGTGGCCAGGCGGGGGGTTTAGGGCAGTTCTTC; cdr3_aa: CAWSGQAGGLGQFF
d_call: TRBD1; v_call: TRBV5-4; j_call: TRBJ1-5; clone_size: NA; cdr3_nt: TGTGCCAGCAGCTTTACCGGGACAGGGCAGAATCAGCCCCAGCATTTT; cdr3_aa: CASSFTGTGQNQPQHF
d_call: NA; v_call: TRBV10-3; j_call: TRBJ2-2; clone_size: NA; cdr3_nt: TGTGCCATCAGTGATTACAGGGAAACGAACACCGGGGAGCTGTTTTTT; cdr3_aa: CAISDYRETNTGELFF
d_call: NA; v_call: TRBV25-1; j_call: TRBJ2-7; clone_size: NA; cdr3_nt: TGTGCCAGCAGCCCTACCGGGCCTTTTACCTACGAGCAGTACTTC; cdr3_aa: CASSPTGPFTYEQYF
d_call: NA; v_call: TRBV4-3; j_call: TRBJ1-2; clone_size: NA; cdr3_nt: TGCGCCAGCAGCCAAGATATGGGGGCCCGGGGCTACACCTTC; cdr3_aa: CASSQDMGARGYTF